A selection of T cell receptor beta chains follows, all from one sample in a study of CD8+ T cells in alopecia areata. Here immunoSEQ multiplex PCR was the method, and the copy in TCRdb shows in-frame clones only, minus some. This sample has about 190,000 clones, with 55% to 70% found just once. The specimen was CD4+ T cells sorted from blood, collected at week 4, from a patient treated with tofacitinib. The receptors originated from a human donor with alopecia areata. The conserved cysteine and the conserved F or W are not part of the CDR3 here.

>TRBV30|12
AWRVIEVTGELF
>TRBV7-2|11
ASSLGRTDTQY
>TRBV15|17
ATSRATTSLVTYGETQY
>TRBV5-5|14
ASSYDSSYSNQPQH
>TRBV29-1|10
SAAGAGDTQY
>TRBV7-2|13
ASTKSTSSQETQY
>TRBV4-2|15
ASSDSSSGRRSYEQY
>TRBV29-1|12
SVAGTGVRNEQF
>TRBV30|11
AWSVSGNQPQH
>TRBV29-1|10
SAGGLNQPQH
>TRBV6-5|12
ASSSGTGGGGYT
>TRBV30|10
AWSMAKNIQY
>TRBV15|10
ATSTSKRNYT
>TRBV30|13
AWSDLGRGGYGYT
>TRBV5-4|12
ASTDGTDWYGYT
>TRBV30|12
AWIEAGGSDTQY
>TRBV5-1|16
ASSGGFTLDGNGETQY
>TRBV6-5|10
ATHRGNTEAF
>TRBV4-3|13
ASSRQAGGGETQY
>TRBV7-9|10
ASSLRDQPQH
>TRBV18|11
ASSGMKSEKLF
>TRBV27|13
ASSRFQRLNTEAF
>TRBV9|13
ASSVGKGPNQPQH
>TRBV20-1|9
SASLRTEAF
>TRBV5-5|14
ASSLALAGGQETQY
>TRBV29-1|8
SVENGEQY
>TRBV27|15
ASSSPRGARYRNEQF
>TRBV7-9|12
ASSPTGGPYEQY
>TRBV9|13
ASSASQGAVGELF
>TRBV5-1|12
ASSPRPEVIEQY
>TRBV15|10
ATSRDTNTQY
>TRBV30|13
AWSVRLAGGVEQF
>TRBV29-1|10
SVEPGRDTQY
>TRBV7-3|14
ASSYGGSRNTGELF
>TRBV5-1|12
ASSFEGSLTEAF
>TRBV18|14
ASAGLAGPSSYEQY